This entry features one T cell receptor beta chain sequence. Its specificity is not known. Original handling: ImmunoSEQ only sent back junction sequences with no quality scores, so filtering was done differently. Clones were read by immunoSEQ multiplex PCR, and TCRdb kept only the in-frame ones, dropping some. V and J calls and clone size come straight from that table; D and trimming were deduced from the DNA. Of 500,000 to 650,000 clones in the sample, around 80% were seen once. These data come from a study of shared clonotypes between healthy human individuals. Study findings and constraints: Among donors, sharing of clonotypes was expected to be affected by sequencing depth.

Among the donors, all were Caucasian adults who lived in Nashville, Tennessee. V lost 3 bases and J lost 7, with 16 bases in between. From germline, CDR1 is LNHDA and CDR2 SQIVND (reference sequence). CDR3 length: 15 residues. V gene TRBV19 combines with J gene TRBJ1-5; D might be TRBD1 (6 bases). Material for sequencing was PBMCs. This sequence originates from a woman in her thirties or forties in good health. Some clones in this sample may be carry-over from other donors' samples. CDR3 sequence reads: CASSMAGGGRQPQHF. The DNA for the CDR3 is TGTGCCAGTAGTATGGCTGGGGGCGGACGGCAGCCCCAGCATTTT.